This record looks at one T cell receptor beta chain sequence and its context. It has no known antigen specificity. No base qualities exist here, and no much larger clone lies one base off it. The source of the sample is a study of graft-versus-host responses after intestinal transplantation (dated by TCRdb to the early 2020s). About the study as a whole: Recipients received multivisceral, liver-intestinal, or isolated intestinal transplants. Rather than being sequenced by the commercial service, samples from a few later patients were sequenced in-house on an Illumina MiSeq and processed with MiXCR. The cohort enrolled around 23 intestinal transplant recipients including one retransplant, and a few patients lacking pretransplant specimens were excluded. Alloreactive clones were identified by sequencing pre-transplant mixed lymphocyte reaction products and comparing them with unstimulated pre-transplant donor and recipient T cells. Donor T cell macrochimerism was defined as a peak of at least 4% donor T cells among recipient peripheral blood mononuclear cells. Every recipient was given anti-thymocyte globulin induction, then maintenance tacrolimus and steroids for approximately 3 years. Bulk TCR-beta CDR3 sequencing was used to track graft-versus-host and host-versus-graft alloreactive T cell clones in the graft, circulation and bone marrow after intestinal transplantation. Broader findings and caveats from the paper: Conclusions were limited by the relatively low number and heterogeneity of intestinal transplant patients. GvH clones were found in recipient bone marrow, and some of the GvH clones appeared earlier in ileal mucosa or blood, which is consistent with an intestinal mucosal origin. Peak levels of circulating GvH clones were associated with declines in HvG clones early after transplant. In patients with donor T cell macrochimerism, the allografts had high GvH to HvG T cell clonal ratios.

The library was prepared using the immunoSEQ multiplex PCR assay. For most patients, genomic DNA was isolated with the Qiagen DNeasy Blood and Tissue Kit and sent frozen to Adaptive Biotechnologies for TCR sequencing. High-throughput TCR-beta CDR3 sequencing of genomic DNA from most patients was performed by Adaptive Biotechnologies. Per the authors' processing: Adaptive's ImmunoSEQ software was the source of the TCR sequencing data for approximately 18 patients, while three other patients were processed with MiXCR and VDJtools. To correct CD4 versus CD8 sorting errors, sequences present in both subsets at a frequency ratio below 5:1 were removed. CDR3 nucleotide sequences shared between donor and recipient were removed because the origin of such sequences could not be assigned. Alloreactive clones required at least 2-fold expansion over unstimulated cells and minimum CFSE-low frequency of 0.002% (template counts) or 0.001% (read counts). Clones detected in sequenced pre-transplant spleen, lymph node, or MLR CFSE-low populations of the donor or recipient were defined as mappable. The cumulative frequency of alloreactive clones was calculated as a percentage of all sequences, weighted by copy number. Entries here come from immuneACCESS through TCRdb and include only in-frame sequences with V and J called. Some clones fail to appear in such tables; in the studies checked, an unresolved V gene covers under half of the shortfall, and the cause of the remainder is unknown. Clonal size and the V and J genes are those of that table, whereas D and trimming came from the DNA. Within this sample are 84,000 or so clones, with approximately 92% of them counted one time only. Around 1.1% of the sample goes to the ten largest clones.

Explained via the paper, the time point label denotes: cells obtained before transplantation from donor or recipient. CD3+CD4+ and CD3+CD8+ populations were FACS-sorted from unstimulated pre-transplant donor and recipient cells taken from spleen or lymph nodes. V and J lose 3 bases and 0 bases, and a span of 10 bases separates them. The CDR3 numbers 15 residues from cysteine through phenylalanine. This entry keeps only the CDR3 DNA: 45 bases, framed from base 1. From the germline V gene, CDR1 is SGDLS and CDR2 is YYNGEE. Specimen: unstimulated CD8+ T cells sorted from spleen or lymph node cells, collected before transplant. The sequence links TRBV9 to TRBJ2-1; no D gene is confidently identified. This TCR came from a human donor who was the organ donor for an intestinal transplant. The CDR3 protein sequence reads: CASSALENSYNEQFF. The DNA is TGTGCCAGCAGCGCTCTTGAGAACTCCTACAATGAGCAGTTCTTC.